This section outlines one TCR beta chain sequence together with its context. These data are taken from a study of cytomegalovirus exposure and HLA in healthy donors. CDR3 size: 15 residues. Losses at the gene ends were 0 bases for V and 4 bases for J; bases not matched to a gene: 1. Looked up from germline, CDR1 is SGHRS and CDR2 is YFSETQ. The study ran its PCR with 60 Vbeta and 13 Jbeta primers. Sequencing was performed with immunoSEQ multiplex PCR; in TCRdb, only in-frame clones are kept and a portion is missing. Seen here are around 90,000 clones, 64% observed once, and the top ten hold 2% to 2.5%.

This TCR derives from a human donor in good health. The chain carries TRBV5-1 and TRBJ2-1; 10 positions agree with TRBD2. The source material was PBMCs. For the CDR3, the DNA is TGCGCCAGCAGCTTGGCTAGCGGGGGTTACAATGAGCAGTTCTTC. Residues: CASSLASGGYNEQFF.